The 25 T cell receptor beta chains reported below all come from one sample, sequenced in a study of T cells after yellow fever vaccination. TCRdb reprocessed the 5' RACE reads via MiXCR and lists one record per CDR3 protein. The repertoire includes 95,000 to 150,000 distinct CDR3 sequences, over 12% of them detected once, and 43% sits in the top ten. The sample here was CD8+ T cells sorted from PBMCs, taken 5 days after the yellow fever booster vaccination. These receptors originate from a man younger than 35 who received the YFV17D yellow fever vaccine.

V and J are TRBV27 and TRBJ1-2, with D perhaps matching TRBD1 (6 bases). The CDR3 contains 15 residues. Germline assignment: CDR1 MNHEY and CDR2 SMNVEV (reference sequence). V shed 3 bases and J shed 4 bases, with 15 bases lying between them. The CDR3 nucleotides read TGTGCCAGCAGTTTCCGCGGACAGAACACCTATGGCTACACCTTC. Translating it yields CASSFRGQNTYGYTF.

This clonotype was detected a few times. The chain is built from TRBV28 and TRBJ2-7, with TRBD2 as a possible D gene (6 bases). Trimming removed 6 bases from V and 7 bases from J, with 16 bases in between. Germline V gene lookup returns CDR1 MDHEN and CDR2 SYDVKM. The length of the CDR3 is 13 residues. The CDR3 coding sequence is TGTGCCAGCAGCCGACGGATCGGGGGTGAGCAGTACGTC. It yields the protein CASSRRIGGEQYV.

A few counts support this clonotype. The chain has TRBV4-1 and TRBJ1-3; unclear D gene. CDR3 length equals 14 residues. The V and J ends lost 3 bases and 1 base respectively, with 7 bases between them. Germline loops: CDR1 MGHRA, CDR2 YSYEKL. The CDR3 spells CASSQARSGNTIYF. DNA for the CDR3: TGCGCCAGCAGCCAGGCACGGTCTGGAAACACCATATATTTT.

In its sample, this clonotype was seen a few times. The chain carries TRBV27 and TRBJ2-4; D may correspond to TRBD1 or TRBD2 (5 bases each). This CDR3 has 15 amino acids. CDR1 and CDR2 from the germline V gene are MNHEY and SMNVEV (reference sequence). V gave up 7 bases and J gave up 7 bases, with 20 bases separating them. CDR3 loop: CASTTRGRLGNIQYF. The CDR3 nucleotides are TGTGCCAGCACCACACGGGGCAGGCTAGGGAACATTCAGTACTTC.

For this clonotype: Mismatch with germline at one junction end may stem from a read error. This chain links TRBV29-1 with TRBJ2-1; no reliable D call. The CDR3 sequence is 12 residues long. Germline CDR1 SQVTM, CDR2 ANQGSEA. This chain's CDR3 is CSVEDRLNEEFF. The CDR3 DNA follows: TGCAGCGTTGAAGATCGTCTTAATGAGGAGTTCTTC.

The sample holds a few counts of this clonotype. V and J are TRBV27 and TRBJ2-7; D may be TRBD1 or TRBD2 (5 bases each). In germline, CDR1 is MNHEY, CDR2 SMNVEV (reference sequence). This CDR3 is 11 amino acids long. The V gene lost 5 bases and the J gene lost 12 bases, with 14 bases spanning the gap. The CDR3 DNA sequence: TGTGCCAGCAGTGGATCCGGGGCTGGGTACTTC. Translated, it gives CASSGSGAGYF.

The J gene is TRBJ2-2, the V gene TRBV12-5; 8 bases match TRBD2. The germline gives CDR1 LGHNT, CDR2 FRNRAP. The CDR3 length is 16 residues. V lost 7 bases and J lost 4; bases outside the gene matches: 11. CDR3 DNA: TGTGCTAGTGCCGGACCCGGGGGGGCTTTCACCGGGGAGCTGTTTTTT. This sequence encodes CASAGPGGAFTGELFF.

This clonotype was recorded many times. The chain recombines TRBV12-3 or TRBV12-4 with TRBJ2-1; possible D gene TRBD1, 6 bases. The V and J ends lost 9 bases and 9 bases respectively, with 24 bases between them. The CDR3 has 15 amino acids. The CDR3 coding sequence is TGTGCCAGTACCCCCGTAGGGGGTTCCCACCGTGAGCAGTTCTTC. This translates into CASTPVGGSHREQFF.

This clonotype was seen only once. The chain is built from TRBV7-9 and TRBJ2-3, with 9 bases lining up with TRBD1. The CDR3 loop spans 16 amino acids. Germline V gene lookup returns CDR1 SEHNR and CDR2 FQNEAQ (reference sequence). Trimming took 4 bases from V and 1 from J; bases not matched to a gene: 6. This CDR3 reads CASSSRTGVGTDTQYF. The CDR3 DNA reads TGTGCCAGCAGCTCGCGGACAGGGGTTGGCACAGATACGCAGTATTTT.

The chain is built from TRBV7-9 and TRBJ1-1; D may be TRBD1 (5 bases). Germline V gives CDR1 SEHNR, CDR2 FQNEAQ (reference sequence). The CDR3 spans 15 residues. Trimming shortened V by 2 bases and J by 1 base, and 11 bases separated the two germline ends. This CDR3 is CASSLFSGPNTEAFF. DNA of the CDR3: TGTGCCAGCAGCTTATTTTCAGGGCCGAACACTGAAGCTTTCTTT.

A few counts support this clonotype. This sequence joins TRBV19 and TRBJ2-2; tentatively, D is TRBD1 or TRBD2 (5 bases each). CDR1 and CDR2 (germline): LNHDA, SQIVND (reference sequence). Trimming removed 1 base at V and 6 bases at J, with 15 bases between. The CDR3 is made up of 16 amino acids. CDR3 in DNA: TGTGCCAGTAGTATAGTTGGGGGTCGGGGCGCCGGGGAGCTGTTTTTT. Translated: CASSIVGGRGAGELFF.

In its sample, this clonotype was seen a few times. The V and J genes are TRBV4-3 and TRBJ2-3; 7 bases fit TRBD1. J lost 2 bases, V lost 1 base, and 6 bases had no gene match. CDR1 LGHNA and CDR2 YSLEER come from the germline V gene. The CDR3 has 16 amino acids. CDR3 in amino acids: CASSQADRPYTDTQYF. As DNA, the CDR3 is TGCGCCAGCAGCCAAGCGGACAGGCCTTACACAGATACGCAGTATTTT.

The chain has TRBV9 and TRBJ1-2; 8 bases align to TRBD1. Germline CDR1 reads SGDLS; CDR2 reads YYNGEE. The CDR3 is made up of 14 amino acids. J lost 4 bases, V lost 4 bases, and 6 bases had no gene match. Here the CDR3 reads CASSNRDRFYGYTF. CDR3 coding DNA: TGTGCCAGCAGCAACCGGGACAGGTTCTATGGCTACACCTTC.

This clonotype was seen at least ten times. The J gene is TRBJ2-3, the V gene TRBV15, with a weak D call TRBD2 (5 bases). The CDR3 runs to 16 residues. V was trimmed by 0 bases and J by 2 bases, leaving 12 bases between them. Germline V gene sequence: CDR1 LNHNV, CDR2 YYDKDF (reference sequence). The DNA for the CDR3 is TGTGCCACCAGCAGAGATGAAGGGAGAGTCACAGATACGCAGTATTTT. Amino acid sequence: CATSRDEGRVTDTQYF.

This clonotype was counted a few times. In DNA form, the CDR3 reads TGCGCCAGCACCCCGGGGGGGGCGCACAATGAGCAGTTCTTC. Encoded protein: CASTPGGAHNEQFF. The chain couples TRBV5-1 to TRBJ2-1; 8 bases are shared with TRBD2. CDR3 length equals 14 residues. The germline CDR1 and CDR2 sequences are SGHRS and YFSETQ. The V gene end was trimmed by 6 bases and the J gene end by 5 bases; junction bases not matched to a gene: 7.

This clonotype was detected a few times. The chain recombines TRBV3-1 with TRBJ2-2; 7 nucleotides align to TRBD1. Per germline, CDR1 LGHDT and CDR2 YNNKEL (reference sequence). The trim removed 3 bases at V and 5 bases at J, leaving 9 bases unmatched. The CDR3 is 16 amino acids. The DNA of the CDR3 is TGTGCCAGCAGCCACGAAACAGGGGTCGTGACCGGGGAGCTGTTTTTT. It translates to CASSHETGVVTGELFF.

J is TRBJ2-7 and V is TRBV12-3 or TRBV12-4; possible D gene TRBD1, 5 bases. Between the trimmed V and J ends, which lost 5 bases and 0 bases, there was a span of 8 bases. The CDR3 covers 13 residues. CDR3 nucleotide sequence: TGTGCCAGCAGTGACAGCAACTCCTACGAGCAGTACGTC. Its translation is CASSDSNSYEQYV.

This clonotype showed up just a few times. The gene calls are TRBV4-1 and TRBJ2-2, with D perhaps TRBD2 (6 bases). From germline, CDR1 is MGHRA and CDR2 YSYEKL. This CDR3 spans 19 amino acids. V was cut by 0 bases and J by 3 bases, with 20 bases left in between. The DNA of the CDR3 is TGCGCCAGCAGCCAAGATCTAGTACGGCTTCGGGAGCACACCGGGGAGCTGTTTTTT. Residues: CASSQDLVRLREHTGELFF.

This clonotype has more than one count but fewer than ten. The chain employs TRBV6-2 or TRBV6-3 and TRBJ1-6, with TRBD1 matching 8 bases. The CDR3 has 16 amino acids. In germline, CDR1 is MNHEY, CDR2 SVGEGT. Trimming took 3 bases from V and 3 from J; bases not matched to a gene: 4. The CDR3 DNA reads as TGTGCCAGCAGTTATCGGACAGGGATCTATAATTCACCCCTCCACTTT. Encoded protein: CASSYRTGIYNSPLHF.

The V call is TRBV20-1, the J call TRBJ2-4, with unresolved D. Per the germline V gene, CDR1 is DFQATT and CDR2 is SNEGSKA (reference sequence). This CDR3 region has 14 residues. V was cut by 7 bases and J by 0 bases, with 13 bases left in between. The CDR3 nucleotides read TGCAGTGTTACGAGAGTCGGAGCCAAAAACATTCAGTACTTC. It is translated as CSVTRVGAKNIQYF.

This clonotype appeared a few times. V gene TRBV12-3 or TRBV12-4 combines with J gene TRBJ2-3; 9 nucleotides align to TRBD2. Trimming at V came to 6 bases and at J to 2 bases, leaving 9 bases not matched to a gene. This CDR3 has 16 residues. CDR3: CASSPLGGGATDTQYF. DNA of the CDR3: TGTGCCAGCAGCCCCCTGGGCGGGGGGGCCACAGATACGCAGTATTTT.

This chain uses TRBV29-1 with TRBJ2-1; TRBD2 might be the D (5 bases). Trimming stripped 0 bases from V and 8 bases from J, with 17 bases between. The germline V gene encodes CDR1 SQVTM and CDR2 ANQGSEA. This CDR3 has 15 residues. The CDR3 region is CSVEDPGGGWHEQFF. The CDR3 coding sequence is TGCAGCGTTGAAGACCCCGGAGGCGGGTGGCATGAGCAGTTCTTC.

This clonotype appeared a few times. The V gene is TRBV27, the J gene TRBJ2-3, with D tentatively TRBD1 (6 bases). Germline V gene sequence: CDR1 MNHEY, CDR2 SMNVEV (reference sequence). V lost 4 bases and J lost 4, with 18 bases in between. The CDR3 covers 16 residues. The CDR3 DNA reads TGTGCCAGCAGTTCACAGGGTATTTTCCTATCAGATACGCAGTATTTT. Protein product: CASSSQGIFLSDTQYF.

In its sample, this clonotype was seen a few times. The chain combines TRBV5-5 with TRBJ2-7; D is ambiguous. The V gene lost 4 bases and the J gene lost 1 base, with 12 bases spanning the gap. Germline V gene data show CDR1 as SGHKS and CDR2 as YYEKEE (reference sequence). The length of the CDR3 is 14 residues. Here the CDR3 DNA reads TGTGCCAGCAGCCCACGTGTTTCTTCCTACGAGCAGTACGTC. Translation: CASSPRVSSYEQYV.

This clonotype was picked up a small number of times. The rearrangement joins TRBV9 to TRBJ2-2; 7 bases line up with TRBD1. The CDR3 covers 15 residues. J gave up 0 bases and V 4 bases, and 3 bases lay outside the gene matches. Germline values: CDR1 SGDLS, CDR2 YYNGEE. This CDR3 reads CASSQTGSNTGELFF. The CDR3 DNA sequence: TGTGCCAGCAGCCAGACAGGGTCGAACACCGGGGAGCTGTTTTTT.